This T cell receptor (beta chain) was sequenced for a study of blood T cell repertoires in COVID-19. In the study overall: Spain, Italy and the United States supplied samples that represented acute and convalescent COVID-19. T cells, B-cell-depleted T cells, or PBMCs provided the cDNA or gDNA that served as material.

How the authors handled the data: How many nucleated cells were present was estimated from reference gene primer amplification. Only in-frame clones appear in the TCRdb table, and some are missing; sequencing was by immunoSEQ multiplex PCR. From that table come the V and J calls and clone size; the DNA was used to work out D and trimming. The sample lists about 22,000 clones, more than 85% occurring once. Notes on this clone: Other nucleotide sequences in the sample specify the same CDR3.

The sequence came from a woman in her seventies with active COVID-19. Sequenced sample: peripheral blood.

CDR3 sequence: CASSLGQGSNQPQHF. In nucleotides, the CDR3 is TGTGCCAGCAGCTTAGGACAGGGGTCCAATCAGCCCCAGCATTTT. The V call is TRBV5-5, the J call TRBJ1-5, with 9 bases identical to TRBD1. With V trimmed by 2 bases and J by 3 bases, 3 bases remained unmatched. Germline V gene sequence: CDR1 SGHKS, CDR2 YYEKEE (reference sequence). The CDR3 sequence is 15 residues long.